A selection of T cell receptor beta chains follows, all from one sample in a study of blood T cell repertoires in COVID-19. Repertoires were generated with immunoSEQ multiplex PCR, while TCRdb's copy carries only in-frame clones and drops some. The sample consists of fewer than 400,000 clones, 85% to 90% of them appearing once. Sequencing was carried out using PBMCs or T cells enriched from blood (not recorded which). The receptor source for this set is a man aged 30-40 years who had recovered from COVID-19. CDR3s include the opening cysteine and the closing phenylalanine or tryptophan.

v_gene,j_gene,CDR3aa
TRBV12-1,TRBJ2-7,CASSFVAGGPASYEQYF
TRBV21-1,TRBJ2-7,CASSKSVARYEQYF
TRBV24-1,TRBJ2-5,CATSGAGILQETQYF
TRBV9,TRBJ1-2,CASSVAGDGVGVGYTF
TRBV27,TRBJ2-4,CASSLGTTKNIQYF
TRBV20-1,TRBJ2-3,CSATITDTQYF
TRBV7-2,TRBJ2-7,CASRHRGLYEQYF
TRBV6-2/TRBV6-3,TRBJ2-3,CASSALAGGYITDTQYF
TRBV2,TRBJ1-6,CASSEPLNSGRPNSPLHF
TRBV5-5,TRBJ2-7,CASSSSRQLGSYEQYF
TRBV5-1,TRBJ2-7,CASSSDRVNEQYF
TRBV6-5,TRBJ1-4,CASSSGTAANEKLFF
TRBV5-1,TRBJ2-1,CASSSGTGGPYNEQFF
TRBV6-4,TRBJ2-2,CASRAGGTGELFF
TRBV14,TRBJ1-6,CASSPWDTYNSPLHF
TRBV7-2,TRBJ1-2,CASSLGTSYGYTF
TRBV6-2/TRBV6-3,TRBJ2-1,CASSYPGVSEQFF
TRBV18,TRBJ2-7,CASSPLAGPLSYEQYF
TRBV5-1,TRBJ2-3,CASSGIAGGPPDTQYF
TRBV6-5,TRBJ1-4,CASRAQEKLFF
TRBV10-1,TRBJ1-2,CASSESRTGGYTF
TRBV7-9,TRBJ2-3,CASSLGLVRELADTQYF
TRBV5-4,TRBJ2-1,CASSLALGLGDEQFF
TRBV5-4,TRBJ2-3,CASSLTGGGSTDTQYF
TRBV7-9,TRBJ1-2,CASSLGLPYGYTF
TRBV19,TRBJ2-2,CASSIVIKLAGPLGTTGELFF
TRBV19,TRBJ1-5,CASHAITGGRQPQHF
TRBV6-5,TRBJ2-3,CASSYGGGGDTQYF
TRBV27,TRBJ2-4,CASGRQVAADIQYF
TRBV2,TRBJ1-4,CASRGGREKLFF
TRBV4-1,TRBJ1-4,CASSQESVRGDEKLFF
TRBV6-5,TRBJ1-4,CASLGGEADEKLFF
TRBV6-5,TRBJ2-5,CASTTTGLGSETQYF
TRBV7-9,TRBJ2-1,CASSFGGPQNEQFF
TRBV5-1,TRBJ2-2,CASSFGTGANTGELFF
TRBV12-3/TRBV12-4,TRBJ2-7,CASSLAGGRQYF
TRBV6-5,TRBJ1-1,CASAQGAGNTEAFF
TRBV5-1,TRBJ2-7,CASSLGTSGRGGDEQYF
TRBV11-2,TRBJ1-1,CASSPTAMNTEAFF
TRBV19,TRBJ2-2,CASSRGQTNTGELFF
TRBV7-9,TRBJ1-6,CASKRRQGARNSPLHF
TRBV2,TRBJ2-3,CASRVAASTDTQYF
TRBV30,TRBJ2-6,CAWRGPSPSSGANVLTF
TRBV5-1,TRBJ2-2,CASREKAGNTGELFF
TRBV18,TRBJ1-3,CASSGGDTIYF
TRBV19,TRBJ1-6,CASRQKGANSPLHF
TRBV5-1,TRBJ1-1,CASSFTGGPNTEAFF
TRBV3-1/TRBV3-2,TRBJ2-5,CASSRRTGETQYF